This T cell receptor beta chain stems from a study of response to subunit inactivated influenza vaccine. TCRdb processed the RT-PCR reads anew with MiXCR; each CDR3 protein has one entry. Of approximately 290,000 distinct CDR3 sequences in the sample, around 20% were seen once. This clonotype was seen ten or more times. What it recognizes is unknown. From germline, CDR1 is SEHNR and CDR2 FQNEAQ (reference sequence). Between the trimmed V and J ends, which lost 1 base and 4 bases, there was a span of 13 bases. This CDR3 contains 15 residues. Study conclusions and caveats: The authors proposed limited new T cell recruitment per seasonal influenza vaccination.

The sequencing here drew on PBMCs from blood, taken 21 months after vaccination. The receptor was derived from a man between 50 and 69 years old who received an inactivated influenza vaccine. The chain carries TRBV7-9 and TRBJ1-1; no clear D gene. CDR3 protein: CASSLGRTTLTEAFF. The CDR3 nucleotides read TGTGCCAGCAGCTTAGGACGGACGACTCTCACTGAAGCTTTCTTT.